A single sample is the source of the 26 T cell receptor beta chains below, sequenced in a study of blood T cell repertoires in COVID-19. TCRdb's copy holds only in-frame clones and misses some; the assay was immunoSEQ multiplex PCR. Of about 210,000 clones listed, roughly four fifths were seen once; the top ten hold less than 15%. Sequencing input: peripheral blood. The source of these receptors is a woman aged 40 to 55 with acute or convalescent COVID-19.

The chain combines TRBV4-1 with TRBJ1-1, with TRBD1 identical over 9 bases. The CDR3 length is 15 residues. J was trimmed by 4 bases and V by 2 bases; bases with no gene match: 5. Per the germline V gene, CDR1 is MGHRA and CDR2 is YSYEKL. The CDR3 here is CASSQTTGGLTEAFF. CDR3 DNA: TGCGCCAGCAGCCAAACAACAGGGGGCCTCACTGAAGCTTTCTTT.

CDR3 amino acids: CASNSGGAGEKLFF. The CDR3 nucleotides are TGTGCCAGCAACAGTGGGGGGGCAGGGGAAAAACTGTTTTTT. The V call is TRBV9, the J call TRBJ1-4; D may be TRBD1 (6 bases). Looked up from germline, CDR1 is SGDLS and CDR2 is YYNGEE. The CDR3 loop spans 14 amino acids. V lost 6 bases to trimming and J lost 8 bases, with 17 bases between them.

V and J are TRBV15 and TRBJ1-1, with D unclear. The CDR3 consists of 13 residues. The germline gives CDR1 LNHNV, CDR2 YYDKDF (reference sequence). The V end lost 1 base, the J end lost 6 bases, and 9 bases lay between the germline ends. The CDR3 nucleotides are TGTGCCACCAGCAGAGTTCAGGTTTCTGAAGCTTTCTTT. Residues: CATSRVQVSEAFF.

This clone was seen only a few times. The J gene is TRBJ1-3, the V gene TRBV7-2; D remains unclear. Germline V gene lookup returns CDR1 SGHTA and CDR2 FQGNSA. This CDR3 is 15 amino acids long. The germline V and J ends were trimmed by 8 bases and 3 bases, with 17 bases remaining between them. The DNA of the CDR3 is TGTGCCAGCGAACCCCCCGGAGGGATTGGAAACACCATATATTTT. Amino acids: CASEPPGGIGNTIYF.

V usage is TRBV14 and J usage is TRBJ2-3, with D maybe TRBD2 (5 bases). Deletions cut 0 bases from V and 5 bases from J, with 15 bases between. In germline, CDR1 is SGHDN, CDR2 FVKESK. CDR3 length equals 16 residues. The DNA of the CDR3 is TGTGCCAGCAGCCAAGATCGTGGGAGTAGGGTAGATACGCAGTATTTT. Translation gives CASSQDRGSRVDTQYF.

For the CDR3, the DNA is TGTGCCAGCAGTCCCACAGGACAGGGAGGGTGGGATGAAAAACTGTTTTTT. It specifies CASSPTGQGGWDEKLFF. The rearrangement uses TRBV28 and TRBJ1-4; 8 bases are a match to TRBD1. Germline CDR1 and CDR2: MDHEN and SYDVKM. V lost 5 bases and J lost 6; bases outside the gene matches: 14. This CDR3 is 17 amino acids long.

CDR3 loop: CASSEGLSGNTIYF. The CDR3 DNA reads as TGTGCCAGCAGTGAAGGACTCTCTGGAAACACCATATATTTT. This chain connects TRBV6-1 to TRBJ1-3; D is unresolved. The CDR3 covers 14 residues. Trimming pared 1 base from V and 0 bases from J, leaving 4 bases between. Germline lookup yields CDR1 MNHNS and CDR2 SASEGT.

DNA of the CDR3: TGTGCCACCAGTGACGTGCCGGGACAGTCGGAGGAAAATGGCTACACCTTC. Protein: CATSDVPGQSEENGYTF. The chain carries TRBV24-1 and TRBJ1-2, with 7 bases lining up with TRBD1. The CDR3 has 17 amino acids. Per the germline V gene, CDR1 is KGHDR and CDR2 is SFDVKD. With V trimmed by 4 bases and J by 6 bases, 16 bases remained unmatched.

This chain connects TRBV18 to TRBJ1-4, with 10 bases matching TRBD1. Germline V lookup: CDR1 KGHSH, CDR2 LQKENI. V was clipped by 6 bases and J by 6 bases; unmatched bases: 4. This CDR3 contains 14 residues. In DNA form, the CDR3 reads TGTGCCAGCTCTCGACAGGGGGCATATGAAAAACTGTTTTTT. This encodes CASSRQGAYEKLFF.

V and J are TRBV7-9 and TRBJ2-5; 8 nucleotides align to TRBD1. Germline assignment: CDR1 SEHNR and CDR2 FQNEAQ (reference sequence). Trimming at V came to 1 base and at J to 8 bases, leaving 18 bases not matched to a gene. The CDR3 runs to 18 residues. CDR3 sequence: CASSLVLSGQGSIDTQYF. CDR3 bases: TGTGCCAGCAGCTTAGTCCTAAGTGGACAGGGTTCTATTGACACCCAGTACTTC.

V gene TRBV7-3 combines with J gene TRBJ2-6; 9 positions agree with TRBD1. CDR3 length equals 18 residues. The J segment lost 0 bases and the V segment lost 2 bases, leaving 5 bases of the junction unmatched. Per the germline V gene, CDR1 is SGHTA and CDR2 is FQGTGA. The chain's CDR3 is CASSLLGTGTSGANVLTF. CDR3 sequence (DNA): TGTGCCAGCAGCTTACTCGGGACAGGGACCTCTGGGGCCAACGTCCTGACTTTC. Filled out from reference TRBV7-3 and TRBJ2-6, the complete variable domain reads GAGVSQTPSNKVTEKGKYVELRCDPISGHTALYWYRQSLGQGPEFLIYFQGTGAADDSGLPNDRFFAVRPEGSVSTLKIQRTERGDSAVYLCASSLLGTGTSGANVLTFGAGSRLTVL.

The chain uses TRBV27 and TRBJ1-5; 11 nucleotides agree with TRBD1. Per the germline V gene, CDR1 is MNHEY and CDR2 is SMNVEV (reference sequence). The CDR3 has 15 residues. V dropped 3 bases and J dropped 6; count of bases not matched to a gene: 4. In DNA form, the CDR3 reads TGTGCCAGCAGTTTCCAGGGACAGGGGGGTCAGCCCCAGCATTTT. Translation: CASSFQGQGGQPQHF.

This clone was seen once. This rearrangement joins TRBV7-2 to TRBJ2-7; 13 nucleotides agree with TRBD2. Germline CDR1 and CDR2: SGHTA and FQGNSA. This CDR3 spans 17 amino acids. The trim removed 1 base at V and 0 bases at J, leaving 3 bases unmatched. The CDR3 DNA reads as TGTGCCAGCAGCTTAGGGACTAGCGGGGGATTCTCCTACGAGCAGTACTTC. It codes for CASSLGTSGGFSYEQYF.

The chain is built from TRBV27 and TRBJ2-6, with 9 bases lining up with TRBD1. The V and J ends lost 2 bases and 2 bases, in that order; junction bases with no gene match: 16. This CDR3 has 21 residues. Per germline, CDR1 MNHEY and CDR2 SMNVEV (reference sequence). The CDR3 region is CASSLGGRWGQGLAGANVLTF. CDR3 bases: TGTGCCAGCAGTTTAGGGGGCCGGTGGGGACAGGGACTCGCTGGGGCCAACGTCCTGACTTTC.

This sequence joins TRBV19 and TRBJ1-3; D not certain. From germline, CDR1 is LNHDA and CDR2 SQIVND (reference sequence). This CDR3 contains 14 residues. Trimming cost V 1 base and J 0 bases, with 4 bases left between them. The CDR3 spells CASSIGHSGNTIYF. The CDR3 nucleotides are TGTGCCAGTAGTATAGGACACTCTGGAAACACCATATATTTT.

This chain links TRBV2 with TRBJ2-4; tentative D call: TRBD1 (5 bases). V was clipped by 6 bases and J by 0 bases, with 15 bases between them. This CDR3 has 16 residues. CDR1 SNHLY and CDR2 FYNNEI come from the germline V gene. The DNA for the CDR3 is TGTGCCAGCAGCGCTGACAGATTACTAGCCAAAAACATTCAGTACTTC. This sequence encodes CASSADRLLAKNIQYF.

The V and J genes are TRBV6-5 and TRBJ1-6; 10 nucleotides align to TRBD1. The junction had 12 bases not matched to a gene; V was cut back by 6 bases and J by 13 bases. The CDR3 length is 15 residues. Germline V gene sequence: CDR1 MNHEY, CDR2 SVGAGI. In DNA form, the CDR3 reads TGTGCCAGCAGGGGGACAGGGGCCCCCAAATCGCCCCTCCACTTT. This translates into CASRGTGAPKSPLHF.

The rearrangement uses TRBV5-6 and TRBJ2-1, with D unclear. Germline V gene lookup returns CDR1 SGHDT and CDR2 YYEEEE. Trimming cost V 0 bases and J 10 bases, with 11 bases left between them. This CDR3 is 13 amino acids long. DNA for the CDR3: TGTGCCAGCAGCTTGGCACCAGGTAGGGAGCAGTTCTTC. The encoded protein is CASSLAPGREQFF. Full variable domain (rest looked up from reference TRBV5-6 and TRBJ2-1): DAGVTQSPTHLIKTRGQQVTLRCSPKSGHDTVSWYQQALGQGPQFIFQYYEEEERQRGNFPDRFSGHQFPNYSSELNVNALLLGDSALYLCASSLAPGREQFFGPGTRLTVL.

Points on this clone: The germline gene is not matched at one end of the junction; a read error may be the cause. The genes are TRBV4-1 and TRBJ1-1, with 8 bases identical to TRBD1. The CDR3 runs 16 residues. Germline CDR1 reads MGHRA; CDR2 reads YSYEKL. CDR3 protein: CASSQGQGARNAEAFF. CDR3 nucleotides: TGCGCCAGCAGCCAAGGGCAGGGGGCGCGGAACGCTGAAGCTTTCTTT.

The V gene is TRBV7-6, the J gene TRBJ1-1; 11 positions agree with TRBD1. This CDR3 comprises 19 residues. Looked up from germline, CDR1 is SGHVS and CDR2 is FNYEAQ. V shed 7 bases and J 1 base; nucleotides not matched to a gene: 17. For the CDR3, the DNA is TGTGCCAGCAACCCCAAGATCTGGACAGGGGGCAGGGGGAACACTGAAGCTTTCTTT. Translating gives CASNPKIWTGGRGNTEAFF.

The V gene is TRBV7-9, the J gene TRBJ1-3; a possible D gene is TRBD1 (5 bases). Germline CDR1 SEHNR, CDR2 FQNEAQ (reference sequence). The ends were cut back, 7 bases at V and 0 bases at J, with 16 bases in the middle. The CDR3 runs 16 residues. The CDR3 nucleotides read TGTGCCAGCACCCGTGGGGGGGAAAGCTCTGGAAACACCATATATTTT. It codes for CASTRGGESSGNTIYF.

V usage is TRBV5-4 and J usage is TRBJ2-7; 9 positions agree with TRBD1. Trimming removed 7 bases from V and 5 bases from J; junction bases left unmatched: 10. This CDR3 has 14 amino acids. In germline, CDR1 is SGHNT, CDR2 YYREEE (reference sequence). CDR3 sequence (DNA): TGTGCCAGCCGCGATCCCGGGACAGGGAACGAGCAGTACTTC. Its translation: CASRDPGTGNEQYF.

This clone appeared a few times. The CDR3 DNA is TGTGCCAGCAGCCTATCAGGGGGCACTGAAGCTTTCTTT. Amino acids: CASSLSGGTEAFF. The chain uses TRBV7-3 and TRBJ1-1, with 7 bases that match TRBD1. From germline, CDR1 is SGHTA and CDR2 FQGTGA. This CDR3 spans 13 amino acids. Trimming at V came to 5 bases and at J to 4 bases, leaving 4 bases not matched to a gene.

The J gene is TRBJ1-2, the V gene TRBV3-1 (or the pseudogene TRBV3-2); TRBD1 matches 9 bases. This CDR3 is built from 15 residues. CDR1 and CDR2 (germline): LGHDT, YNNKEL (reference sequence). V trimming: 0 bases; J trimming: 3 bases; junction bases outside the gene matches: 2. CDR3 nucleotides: TGTGCCAGCAGCCAAGAACAGGGGGCGGACTATGGCTACACCTTC. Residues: CASSQEQGADYGYTF.

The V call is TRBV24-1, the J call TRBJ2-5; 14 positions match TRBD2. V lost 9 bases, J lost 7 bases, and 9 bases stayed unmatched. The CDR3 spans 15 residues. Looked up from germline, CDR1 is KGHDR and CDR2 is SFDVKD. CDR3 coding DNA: TGTGCCACCGGCGGGACTAGCGGGAGCGTAGGGACCCAGTACTTC. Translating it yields CATGGTSGSVGTQYF.

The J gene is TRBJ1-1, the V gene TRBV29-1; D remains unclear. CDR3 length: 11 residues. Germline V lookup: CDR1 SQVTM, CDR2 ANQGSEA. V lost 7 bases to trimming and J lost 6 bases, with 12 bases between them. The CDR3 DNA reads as TGCAGCGGGGGTCGGGAGGCTGAAGCTTTCTTT. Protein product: CSGGREAEAFF.